The 22 T cell receptor beta chains in this list originate from one sample, sequenced in a study of blood T cells in healthy people across ages. Then a second PCR, running roughly 7 to 11 cycles, was carried out with a sample-barcoded 5' primer and a J-beta primer mix. TCRdb ran MiXCR on the 5' RACE reads and lists one entry per CDR3 protein. The profile shows 800,000 to 950,000 distinct CDR3 sequences, 25% to 30% of them singletons. The same data also went into a second study, on T cells of mothers and their children.

Sample: blood. Receptors originate from a woman between 35 and 50 years old in good health.

The rearrangement links TRBV9 to TRBJ2-1, with 8 bases matching TRBD2. The CDR3 spans 17 residues. After removal of 0 bases from V and 7 bases from J, the junction contained 12 bases not matched to a gene. Per the germline V gene, CDR1 is SGDLS and CDR2 is YYNGEE. The CDR3 protein is CASSVAAWLAGGNEQFF. The CDR3 DNA sequence: TGTGCCAGCAGCGTAGCCGCGTGGCTAGCGGGCGGGAATGAGCAGTTCTTC.

The table lists this clonotype with a few counts. Its ends do not fully match the called genes, so a read error is possible. The chain has TRBV7-9 and TRBJ2-5; D is uncertain. The CDR3 sequence is 15 residues long. The germline V gene has CDR1 SEHNR and CDR2 FQNEAQ (reference sequence). CDR3 nucleotide sequence: TGTGCCAGCAGCTTAGGGGTCGAGACATCGGAGACCCTGTACTTC. Translated: CASSLGVETSETLYF.

The chain joins TRBV7-9 to TRBJ1-1; D is uncertain. The germline CDR1 and CDR2 sequences are SEHNR and FQNEAQ (reference sequence). The CDR3 has 15 amino acids. V shed 1 base and J shed 3 bases, with 12 bases lying between them. The chain's CDR3 is CASSLGLTEDTEAFF. In DNA form, the CDR3 reads TGTGCCAGCAGCTTAGGTTTGACGGAGGACACTGAAGCTTTCTTT.

There are a few counts of this clonotype. The chain combines TRBV20-1 with TRBJ2-7; D is undetermined. The J call could be wrong; TRBJ2-5 is a better fit for the DNA end. The CDR3 has 11 residues. Germline V gives CDR1 DFQATT, CDR2 SNEGSKA (reference sequence). CDR3 loop: CSASHEETQYF. The CDR3 nucleotides read TGCAGTGCTAGCCACGAGGAGACCCAGTACTTC.

This chain joins TRBV7-9 and TRBJ2-4; D is uncertain. CDR1 SEHNR and CDR2 FQNEAQ come from the germline V gene (reference sequence). With 3 bases removed from V and 1 base from J, the gap between germline ends came to 4 bases. The CDR3 runs to 13 residues. The CDR3 protein is CASSFSAKNIQYF. The DNA for the CDR3 is TGTGCCAGCAGCTTCTCGGCCAAAAACATTCAGTACTTC. The whole variable domain, remainder taken from reference TRBV7-9 and TRBJ2-4, is DTGVSQNPRHKITKRGQNVTFRCDPISEHNRLYWYRQTLGQGPEFLTYFQNEAQLEKSRLLSDRFSAERPKGSFSTLEIQRTEQGDSAMYLCASSFSAKNIQYFGAGTRLSVL.

Comment on this clonotype: A read error is possible here, since a much larger clone lies one base away. The chain carries TRBV6-2 or TRBV6-3 and TRBJ2-5; no definite D call. Germline V gene lookup returns CDR1 MNHEY and CDR2 SVGEGT. CDR3 length: 12 residues. CDR3 nucleotides: TGTGCCTGCAGCAACCTTGGGGAGACCCAGTACTTC. Translation: CACSNLGETQYF.

This clonotype was found a few times. The chain employs TRBV10-2 and TRBJ1-4; D not resolved. The CDR3 consists of 14 residues. V was pared by 10 bases and J by 3 bases, with 15 bases between. Germline V gene data show CDR1 as WSHSY and CDR2 as SAAADI. The CDR3 spells CATGHRESNEKLFF. CDR3 nucleotide sequence: TGCGCCACCGGCCACCGGGAGTCTAATGAAAAACTGTTTTTT.

This clonotype was seen more than once but under ten times. The rearrangement joins TRBV7-8 to TRBJ2-3, with 8 positions matching TRBD1. The CDR3 has 16 amino acids. With 5 bases clipped from V and 5 bases from J, the junction kept 12 bases outside the gene matches. Germline CDR1 reads SGHVS; CDR2 reads FQNEAQ. In nucleotides, the CDR3 is TGTGCCAGCAGCCCTCCGATGAGACAGGGGTTAGATACGCAGTATTTT. Protein: CASSPPMRQGLDTQYF.

With regard to this clonotype: The junction departs from germline at one end; a sequencing error may be responsible. The rearrangement joins TRBV6-4 to TRBJ2-1; 7 positions match TRBD2. CDR1 is MRHNA and CDR2 is SNTAGT in the germline V gene. The CDR3 is 15 amino acids. CDR3 coding DNA: TGTGCCAGCAGTGGGGATAGCGGGCCCTACGATGAGCAGTTCTTC. Translating gives CASSGDSGPYDEQFF.

This clonotype has at least ten counts. The rearrangement links TRBV6-5 to TRBJ2-1; D tentatively fits TRBD1 or TRBD2 (5 bases each). Germline V gene lookup returns CDR1 MNHEY and CDR2 SVGAGI. The CDR3 consists of 11 residues. V was clipped by 3 bases and J by 15 bases, with 12 bases between them. CDR3: CASSYRGSWFF. CDR3 in DNA: TGTGCCAGCAGTTATCGGGGCTCTTGGTTCTTC.

As concerns this clonotype: Since a much larger clone is just one base distant, this may be a read error. This rearrangement joins TRBV7-2 to TRBJ2-1; 8 nucleotides line up with TRBD2. The CDR3 loop spans 16 amino acids. The germline gives CDR1 SGHTA, CDR2 FQGNSA. The DNA for the CDR3 is TGTGCCGGCAGCCCCAGTGGACGGGGGGGCGAGGTTGAGCAGTTCTTC. It yields the protein CAGSPSGRGGEVEQFF.

This clonotype was seen many times. This rearrangement joins TRBV25-1 to TRBJ2-3; D remains unclear. CDR1 and CDR2 (germline): MGHDK, SYGVNS. V shed 5 bases and J shed 6 bases, with 12 bases lying between them. This CDR3 comprises 13 residues. In DNA form, the CDR3 reads TGTGCCAGCAGTCCCCAATTGTCGGATACGCAGTATTTT. Translating it yields CASSPQLSDTQYF.

This clonotype was detected many times. The chain recombines TRBV12-3 or TRBV12-4 with TRBJ2-7; D not resolved. The V and J ends lost 1 base and 6 bases respectively, with 7 bases between them. The CDR3 has 12 residues. The CDR3 sequence: CASSLGGVEQYF. The CDR3 coding sequence is TGTGCCAGCAGTTTAGGTGGAGTCGAGCAGTACTTC.

About this clonotype itself: A read error may produce the germline difference seen at one junction end. The genes are TRBV4-2 and TRBJ2-5; 10 nucleotides agree with TRBD2. The CDR3 has 16 amino acids. In germline, CDR1 is LGHNA, CDR2 YNFKEQ. CDR3 in amino acids: CASSQESTSGVETQYF. Written as DNA, the CDR3 is TGTGCCAGTAGCCAAGAATCCACTAGCGGGGTAGAGACCCAGTACTTC.

The J gene is TRBJ2-7, the V gene TRBV7-2, with 10 bases that match TRBD2. This CDR3 region has 16 residues. CDR1 SGHTA and CDR2 FQGNSA come from the germline V gene. With 3 bases clipped from V and 0 bases from J, the junction kept 5 bases outside the gene matches. CDR3 sequence (DNA): TGTGCCAGCAGCTTCGATAGCGGGGGGCTCTCCTACGAGCAGTACTTC. This encodes CASSFDSGGLSYEQYF.

This clonotype was seen a few times. The chain recombines TRBV7-8 with TRBJ2-7, with 13 bases aligning to TRBD2. The V gene end was trimmed by 4 bases and the J gene end by 2 bases; junction bases not matched to a gene: 8. Germline V gene data show CDR1 as SGHVS and CDR2 as FQNEAQ. This CDR3 spans 17 amino acids. As DNA, the CDR3 is TGTGCCAGCAGCTCATGGGGGACTAGCGGGGTGACCTACGAGCAGTACTTC. Its translation is CASSSWGTSGVTYEQYF.

This chain uses TRBV14 with TRBJ1-1; TRBD1 might be the D (5 bases). With 2 bases removed from V and 4 bases from J, the gap between germline ends came to 17 bases. The V gene's germline CDR1 is SGHDN and CDR2 FVKESK. The CDR3 loop spans 16 amino acids. The CDR3 region is CASSQLYGLGGTEAFF. The CDR3 DNA follows: TGTGCCAGCAGCCAATTGTACGGTTTGGGGGGCACTGAAGCTTTCTTT. Full variable domain (missing parts from reference TRBV14 and TRBJ1-1): EAGVTQFPSHSVIEKGQTVTLRCDPISGHDNLYWYRRVMGKEIKFLLHFVKESKQDESGMPNNRFLAERTGGTYSTLKVQPAELEDSGVYFCASSQLYGLGGTEAFFGQGTRLTVV.

This clonotype was counted between two and nine times. This chain uses TRBV28 with TRBJ1-5; TRBD1 matches at 7 bases. Trimming cost V 2 bases and J 4 bases; bases outside gene matches: 2. Germline loops: CDR1 MDHEN, CDR2 SYDVKM. The CDR3 sequence is 14 residues long. This CDR3 reads CASSLTQGNQPQHF. The CDR3 coding sequence is TGTGCCAGCAGTTTAACACAGGGGAATCAGCCCCAGCATTTT.

This CDR3 is CATSRDQASGGYGGELFF. Here the CDR3 DNA reads TGTGCCACCAGCAGAGATCAGGCTAGCGGGGGATATGGCGGGGAGCTGTTTTTT. The J gene is TRBJ2-2, the V gene TRBV15; 10 bases map to TRBD2. Trimming removed 0 bases from V and 7 bases from J; junction bases left unmatched: 11. The germline CDR1 and CDR2 sequences are LNHNV and YYDKDF (reference sequence). This CDR3 spans 18 amino acids.

In this sample, this clonotype turned up many times. V usage is TRBV9 and J usage is TRBJ2-5, with 14 bases identical to TRBD2. V was clipped by 4 bases and J by 5 bases; unmatched bases: 4. The CDR3 has 15 residues. Germline lookup yields CDR1 SGDLS and CDR2 YYNGEE. For the CDR3, the DNA is TGTGCCAGCAGCCCCCGGACTAGCGGGGGGGAGACCCAGTACTTC. Translating gives CASSPRTSGGETQYF.

This clonotype was observed many times. The V call is TRBV27, the J call TRBJ1-2, with 7 bases fitting TRBD1. This CDR3 is 16 amino acids long. Per the germline V gene, CDR1 is MNHEY and CDR2 is SMNVEV (reference sequence). V lost 2 bases to trimming and J lost 4 bases; unmatched junction nucleotides: 10. CDR3 sequence (DNA): TGTGCCAGCAGTTTAGCATCAGGGGGAAGGATCTATGGCTACACCTTC. Translating it yields CASSLASGGRIYGYTF.

Only a few counts were recorded for this clonotype. The chain combines TRBV5-1 with TRBJ2-5; perhaps TRBD2 as D (6 bases). Germline assignment: CDR1 SGHRS and CDR2 YFSETQ. The CDR3 runs 15 residues. V lost 0 bases and J lost 5, with 14 bases in between. The CDR3 loop reads CASSLEGSRGETQYF. CDR3 DNA sequence: TGCGCCAGCAGCTTGGAGGGGTCCCGGGGGGAGACCCAGTACTTC.